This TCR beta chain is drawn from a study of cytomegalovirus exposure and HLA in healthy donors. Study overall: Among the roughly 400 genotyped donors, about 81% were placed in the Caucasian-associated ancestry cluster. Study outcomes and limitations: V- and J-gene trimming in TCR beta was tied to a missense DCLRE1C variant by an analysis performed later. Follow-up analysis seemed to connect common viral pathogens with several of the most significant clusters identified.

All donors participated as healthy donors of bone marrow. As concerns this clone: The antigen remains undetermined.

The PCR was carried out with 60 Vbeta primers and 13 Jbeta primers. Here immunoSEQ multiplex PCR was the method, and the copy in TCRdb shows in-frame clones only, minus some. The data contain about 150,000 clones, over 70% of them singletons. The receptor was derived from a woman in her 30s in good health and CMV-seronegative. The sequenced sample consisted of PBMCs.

CDR3 coding DNA: TGTGCCAGCAGAAGGGAGGTGACTGCGAACACCGGGGAGCTGTTTTTT. It encodes CASRREVTANTGELFF. The chain links TRBV2 to TRBJ2-2, with D possibly being TRBD2 (6 bases). With 6 bases removed from V and 0 bases from J, the gap between germline ends came to 14 bases. Germline loops: CDR1 SNHLY, CDR2 FYNNEI. This CDR3 has 16 residues. The entire variable domain, with the rest obtained from reference TRBV2 and TRBJ2-2, is as follows: EPEVTQTPSHQVTQMGQEVILRCVPISNHLYFYWYRQILGQKVEFLVSFYNNEISEKSEIFDDQFSVERPDGSNFTLKIRSTKLEDSAMYFCASRREVTANTGELFFGEGSRLTVL.